Shown below are 27 T cell receptor beta chains from a single sample sequenced in a study of shared clonotypes between healthy human individuals. Produced via immunoSEQ multiplex PCR; TCRdb's table is partial and in-frame only. The sample consists of a few hundred thousand clones, less than 97% of them appearing once. CD45RO negativity and positive selection for CCR7 defined naive CD8 cells, a population that excluded terminally differentiated effector memory CD45RA+ cells. Sequencing was carried out using naive CD8+ T cells sorted from blood. The source is a woman aged 25 to 39 in good health.

This clone occurred once. The gene calls are TRBV2 and TRBJ2-1, with 7 nucleotides matching TRBD2. The germline V gene has CDR1 SNHLY and CDR2 FYNNEI. The CDR3 runs 17 residues. J gave up 7 bases and V 5 bases, and 17 bases lay outside the gene matches. CDR3 DNA sequence: TGTGCCAGCAGTACATCCGGGACTAAGGCGCGGGGGAATGAGCAGTTCTTC. This gives the protein CASSTSGTKARGNEQFF. Combining the CDR3 with reference TRBV2 and TRBJ2-1 gives the whole variable domain EPEVTQTPSHQVTQMGQEVILRCVPISNHLYFYWYRQILGQKVEFLVSFYNNEISEKSEIFDDQFSVERPDGSNFTLKIRSTKLEDSAMYFCASSTSGTKARGNEQFFGPGTRLTVL.

As concerns this clone: This sample also contains other DNA sequences that code for the same CDR3. The chain combines TRBV2 with TRBJ2-7, with a possible D match to TRBD1 (6 bases). CDR1 and CDR2 from the germline V gene are SNHLY and FYNNEI. The CDR3 totals 14 residues. Trimming removed 5 bases at V and 2 bases at J, with 13 bases between. For the CDR3, the DNA is TGTGCCAGCAGTCGGACAGAGCAGACCTACGAGCAGTACTTC. Translating it yields CASSRTEQTYEQYF.

This clone appeared once. The chain has TRBV5-1 and TRBJ2-3; D is unresolved. Per the germline V gene, CDR1 is SGHRS and CDR2 is YFSETQ. V lost 4 bases to trimming and J lost 3 bases, with 18 bases between them. The CDR3 is 16 residues long. CDR3 DNA sequence: TGCGCCAGCAGCACCCACTGGGATAGTTGGACAGATACGCAGTATTTT. As protein: CASSTHWDSWTDTQYF. Complete variable domain (other parts from reference TRBV5-1 and TRBJ2-3): KAGVTQTPRYLIKTRGQQVTLSCSPISGHRSVSWYQQTPGQGLQFLFEYFSETQRNKGNFPGRFSGRQFSNSRSEMNVSTLELGDSALYLCASSTHWDSWTDTQYFGPGTRLTVL.

The J gene is TRBJ1-4, the V gene TRBV2; unclear D gene. This CDR3 spans 12 amino acids. In germline, CDR1 is SNHLY, CDR2 FYNNEI. Trimming removed 5 bases from V and 8 bases from J, with 9 bases in between. This CDR3 reads CASSSPAEKLFF. The CDR3 DNA reads TGTGCCAGCAGTTCTCCGGCGGAAAAACTGTTTTTT.

The chain joins TRBV11-2 to TRBJ1-1; TRBD1 aligns across 7 bases. The junction had 15 bases not matched to a gene; V was cut back by 4 bases and J by 7 bases. This CDR3 region has 16 residues. The V gene's germline CDR1 is SGHAT and CDR2 FQNNGV. The CDR3 bases are TGTGCCAGCAGCTCTAAACTTAGACAGGGCCGACGTGAAGCTTTCTTT. This gives the protein CASSSKLRQGRREAFF. The whole variable domain, filled in from reference TRBV11-2 and TRBJ1-1, reads EAGVAQSPRYKIIEKRQSVAFWCNPISGHATLYWYQQILGQGPKLLIQFQNNGVVDDSQLPKDRFSAERLKGVDSTLKIQPAKLEDSAVYLCASSSKLRQGRREAFFGQGTRLTVV.

CDR3 residues: CATSRGNTNNEQFF. CDR3 nucleotide sequence: TGTGCCACCAGCAGAGGTAACACAAACAATGAGCAGTTCTTC. J is TRBJ2-1 and V is TRBV15, with D uncertain. The CDR3 loop spans 14 amino acids. Deletions cut 1 base from V and 5 bases from J, with 9 bases between. Germline assignment: CDR1 LNHNV and CDR2 YYDKDF (reference sequence).

Concerning this clone itself: Other nucleotide sequences from this sample produce the same CDR3. The chain employs TRBV27 and TRBJ2-7; the match to TRBD2 covers 11 bases. The ends lost 6 bases at V and 2 bases at J; junction bases unmatched: 6. The CDR3 extends over 15 amino acids. Germline values: CDR1 MNHEY, CDR2 SMNVEV (reference sequence). In DNA, the CDR3 is TGTGCCAGCAGCGCAGGGACTAGCGGTACCTACGAGCAGTACTTC. Protein product: CASSAGTSGTYEQYF.

The chain combines TRBV27 with TRBJ2-1, with D possibly TRBD1 on 5 matching bases. V was pared by 5 bases and J by 12 bases, with 11 bases between. CDR3 length equals 11 residues. CDR1 is MNHEY and CDR2 is SMNVEV in the germline V gene (reference sequence). The CDR3: CASSIGVWQFF. CDR3 DNA sequence: TGTGCCAGCAGTATAGGGGTTTGGCAGTTCTTC.

V and J are TRBV29-1 and TRBJ2-1, with 7 bases identical to TRBD2. The germline V gene encodes CDR1 SQVTM and CDR2 ANQGSEA. The CDR3 has 13 amino acids. V shed 6 bases and J 4 bases; nucleotides not matched to a gene: 6. CDR3: CSVRTRSYNEQFF. The CDR3, as DNA: TGCAGCGTGAGGACTAGGTCGTACAATGAGCAGTTCTTC.

The gene calls are TRBV28 and TRBJ2-5; unclear D gene. Germline CDR1 MDHEN, CDR2 SYDVKM. V lost 7 bases and J 2 bases, leaving 14 bases between the germline ends. The CDR3 is 14 residues long. The CDR3 here is CASTRGYLQETQYF. Written as DNA, the CDR3 is TGTGCCAGCACTCGAGGCTACCTGCAAGAGACCCAGTACTTC.

V and J are TRBV7-6 and TRBJ1-1, with D unresolved. The CDR3 extends over 14 amino acids. The V end lost 1 base, the J end lost 0 bases, and 6 bases lay between the germline ends. CDR1 and CDR2 from the germline V gene are SGHVS and FNYEAQ. CDR3 bases: TGTGCCAGCAGCTTAGGGACGGTGAACACTGAAGCTTTCTTT. This gives the protein CASSLGTVNTEAFF.

The V call is TRBV19, the J call TRBJ1-3; 7 positions agree with TRBD1. Per germline, CDR1 LNHDA and CDR2 SQIVND (reference sequence). The V segment lost 3 bases and the J segment 0 bases; nucleotides outside the gene matches: 2. The CDR3 totals 15 residues. DNA for the CDR3: TGTGCCAGTAGTATGGACAGGCGCTCTGGAAACACCATATATTTT. Protein sequence: CASSMDRRSGNTIYF.

V usage is TRBV10-2 and J usage is TRBJ1-1; D uncertain. The CDR3 spans 13 residues. Per the germline V gene, CDR1 is WSHSY and CDR2 is SAAADI. Trimming removed 7 bases at V and 7 bases at J, with 16 bases between. As DNA, the CDR3 is TGCGCCAGCAAACGTCGGGCAGAAGGTGAAGCTTTCTTT. As protein: CASKRRAEGEAFF.

This chain uses TRBV21-1 with TRBJ2-3; the table's D gene call, TRBD2, was not cross checked with the DNA. TRBV21-1 is flagged as a pseudogene. The CDR3 has 16 residues. Here the CDR3 reads CASSKVSGRAEDTQYF. In nucleotides, the CDR3 is TGTGCCAGCAGCAAAGTAAGCGGGAGGGCGGAGGATACGCAGTATTTT.

The genes are TRBV9 and TRBJ2-1; D is perhaps TRBD1 or TRBD2 (5 bases each). This CDR3 has 13 residues. Germline V CDR1 and CDR2: SGDLS, YYNGEE. The V end lost 5 bases, the J end lost 7 bases, and 13 bases lay between the germline ends. The CDR3 DNA follows: TGTGCCAGCAGGGGGACCGCTCCTAATGAGCAGTTCTTC. This encodes CASRGTAPNEQFF.

This clone has only a few counts. The chain has TRBV14 and TRBJ2-1, with D uncertain. Trimming took off 0 bases at V and 3 bases at J, with 9 bases between the two ends. CDR1 and CDR2 from the germline V gene are SGHDN and FVKESK. The CDR3 has 15 amino acids. CDR3 in DNA: TGTGCCAGCAGCCAAGAGCCGATCTTCTACAATGAGCAGTTCTTC. Amino acids: CASSQEPIFYNEQFF.

This clone was recorded only once. The CDR3 reads CASSILLIGRYNEQFF. Here the CDR3 DNA reads TGTGCCAGCAGTATCCTCTTGATCGGGAGGTACAATGAGCAGTTCTTC. This rearrangement joins TRBV27 to TRBJ2-1; 7 nucleotides align to TRBD2. V shed 5 bases and J 4 bases; nucleotides not matched to a gene: 11. Per the germline V gene, CDR1 is MNHEY and CDR2 is SMNVEV (reference sequence). This CDR3 contains 16 residues.

The rearrangement links TRBV5-8 to TRBJ2-3; tentatively, D is TRBD1 (5 bases). This CDR3 region has 16 residues. Germline V gene sequence: CDR1 SGHTS, CDR2 YDEGEE. Trimming stripped 0 bases from V and 4 bases from J, with 15 bases between. CDR3 region: CASSLVGARSADTQYF. DNA for the CDR3: TGTGCCAGCAGCTTGGTAGGGGCGAGGTCGGCAGATACGCAGTATTTT.

DNA of the CDR3: TGCGCCAGCAGCCAGGGGGGACAGACCTACGAGCAGTACTTC. Protein sequence: CASSQGGQTYEQYF. V is TRBV4-1 and J is TRBJ2-7, with a tentative D call TRBD1 (7 bases). Germline V gives CDR1 MGHRA, CDR2 YSYEKL. V lost 3 bases and J lost 2, with 11 bases in between. The CDR3 is made up of 14 amino acids.

Turning to this clone: This sample also contains other DNA sequences that code for the same CDR3. The chain uses TRBV10-2 and TRBJ2-2, with 7 bases fitting TRBD2. CDR1 WSHSY and CDR2 SAAADI come from the germline V gene. V was clipped by 2 bases and J by 2 bases; unmatched bases: 2. This CDR3 region has 15 residues. This CDR3 reads CASSEAGVNTGELFF. The CDR3 nucleotides are TGCGCCAGCAGTGAGGCGGGAGTAAACACCGGGGAGCTGTTTTTT.

The chain joins TRBV9 to TRBJ2-5; D assignment may be TRBD1 or TRBD2 (6 bases each). The last part of the DNA fits TRBJ2-7 better; the J call may be wrong. Germline CDR1 reads SGDLS; CDR2 reads YYNGEE. This CDR3 comprises 15 residues. The CDR3 protein is CASSPFGGGNYEQYF. CDR3 nucleotide sequence: TGTGCCAGCAGCCCCTTCGGGGGCGGAAACTACGAGCAGTACTTC.

This clone came up once. The chain joins TRBV5-1 to TRBJ2-5; 13 bases agree with TRBD2. This CDR3 region has 16 residues. Trimming at V came to 4 bases and at J to 5 bases, leaving 8 bases not matched to a gene. In germline, CDR1 is SGHRS, CDR2 YFSETQ. Here the CDR3 DNA reads TGCGCCAGCAGCCCGATGACTAGCGGGAGGTTCGAGACCCAGTACTTC. Translating gives CASSPMTSGRFETQYF.

This clone turned up a few times. CDR3 protein: CASSLSGTADDDFF. The CDR3 nucleotides are TGTGCCAGCAGCCTCTCCGGGACAGCGGACGACGATTTCTTC. This rearrangement joins TRBV7-8 to TRBJ2-1; the match to TRBD1 covers 7 bases. Germline CDR1 SGHVS, CDR2 FQNEAQ. With V trimmed by 5 bases and J by 16 bases, 17 bases remained unmatched. The CDR3 is 14 residues long. Drawing the rest from reference TRBV7-8 and TRBJ2-1, the complete variable domain is GAGVSQSPRYKVAKRGQDVALRCDPISGHVSLFWYQQALGQGPEFLTYFQNEAQLDKSGLPSDRFFAERPEGSVSTLKIQRTQQEDSAVYLCASSLSGTADDDFFGPGTRLTVL.

V gene TRBV5-8 combines with J gene TRBJ1-5; D remains unclear. Between the trimmed V and J ends, which lost 0 bases and 2 bases, there was a span of 12 bases. The length of the CDR3 is 16 residues. Per the germline V gene, CDR1 is SGHTS and CDR2 is YDEGEE. In DNA form, the CDR3 reads TGTGCCAGCAGCTTGGCTAACAGTTGGGGCAATCAGCCCCAGCATTTT. Its translation is CASSLANSWGNQPQHF.

V and J are TRBV6-6 and TRBJ2-3; D may be TRBD1 or TRBD2 (6 bases each). The V end was cut by 4 bases, the J end by 2 bases, with 16 bases between. The CDR3 is 16 amino acids. Germline-derived CDR1 and CDR2 are MNHNY and SVGAGI (reference sequence). Written as DNA, the CDR3 is TGTGCCAGCAGTTCCCCCGGGGGCGAGCTCACAGATACGCAGTATTTT. This translates into CASSSPGGELTDTQYF.

The V call is TRBV30, the J call TRBJ2-1, with 9 bases identical to TRBD2. Germline CDR1 is GTSNPN and CDR2 is SVGIG (reference sequence). After removal of 0 bases from V and 10 bases from J, the junction contained 10 bases not matched to a gene. This CDR3 has 15 residues. The CDR3 loop reads CAWSVVLAGAREQFF. The CDR3, as DNA: TGTGCCTGGAGTGTAGTGTTAGCGGGAGCAAGGGAGCAGTTCTTC.

This rearrangement joins TRBV2 to TRBJ1-1, with 8 nucleotides matching TRBD1. In germline, CDR1 is SNHLY, CDR2 FYNNEI. The length of the CDR3 is 13 residues. V shed 6 bases, J shed 4 bases, and the junction held 4 bases outside the gene matches. The CDR3 spells CASSNTGGTEAFF. CDR3 sequence (DNA): TGTGCCAGCAGCAACACAGGGGGCACTGAAGCTTTCTTT.